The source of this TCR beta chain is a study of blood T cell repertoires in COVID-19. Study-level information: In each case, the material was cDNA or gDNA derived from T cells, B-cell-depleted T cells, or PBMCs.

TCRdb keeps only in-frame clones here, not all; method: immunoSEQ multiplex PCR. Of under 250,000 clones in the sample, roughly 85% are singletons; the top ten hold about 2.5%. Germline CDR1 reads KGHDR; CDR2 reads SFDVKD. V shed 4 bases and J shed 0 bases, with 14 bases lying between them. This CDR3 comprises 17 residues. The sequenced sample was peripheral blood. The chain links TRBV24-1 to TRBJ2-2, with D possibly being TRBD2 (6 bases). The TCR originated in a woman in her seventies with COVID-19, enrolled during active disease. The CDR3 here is CATSDPRASANTGELFF. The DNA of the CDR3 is TGTGCCACCAGTGACCCGCGGGCTAGCGCGAACACCGGGGAGCTGTTTTTT.